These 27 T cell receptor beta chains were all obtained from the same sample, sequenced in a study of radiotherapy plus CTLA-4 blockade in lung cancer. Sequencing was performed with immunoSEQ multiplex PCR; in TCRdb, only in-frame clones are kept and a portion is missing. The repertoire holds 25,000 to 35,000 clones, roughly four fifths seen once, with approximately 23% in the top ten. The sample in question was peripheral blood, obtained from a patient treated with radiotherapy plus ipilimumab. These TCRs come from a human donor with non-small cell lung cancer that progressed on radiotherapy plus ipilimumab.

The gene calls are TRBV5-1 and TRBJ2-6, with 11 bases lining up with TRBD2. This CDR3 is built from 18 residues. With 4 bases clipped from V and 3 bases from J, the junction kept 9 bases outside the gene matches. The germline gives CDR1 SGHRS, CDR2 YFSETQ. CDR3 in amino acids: CASSLFSGGADGANVLTF. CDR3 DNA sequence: TGCGCCAGCAGCCTCTTTAGCGGGGGGGCAGATGGGGCCAACGTCCTGACTTTC.

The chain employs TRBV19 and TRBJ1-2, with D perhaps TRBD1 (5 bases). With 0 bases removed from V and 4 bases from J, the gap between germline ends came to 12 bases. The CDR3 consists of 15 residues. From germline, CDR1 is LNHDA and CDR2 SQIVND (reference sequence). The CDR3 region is CASSIDGGTGYGYTF. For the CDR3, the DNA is TGTGCCAGTAGTATAGATGGAGGGACCGGCTATGGCTACACCTTC.

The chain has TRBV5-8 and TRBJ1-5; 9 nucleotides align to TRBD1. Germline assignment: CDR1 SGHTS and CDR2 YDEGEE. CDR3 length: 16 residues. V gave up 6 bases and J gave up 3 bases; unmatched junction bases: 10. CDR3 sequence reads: CASNYGTGFDNQPQHF. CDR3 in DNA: TGTGCCAGCAACTACGGGACAGGGTTTGACAATCAGCCCCAGCATTTT.

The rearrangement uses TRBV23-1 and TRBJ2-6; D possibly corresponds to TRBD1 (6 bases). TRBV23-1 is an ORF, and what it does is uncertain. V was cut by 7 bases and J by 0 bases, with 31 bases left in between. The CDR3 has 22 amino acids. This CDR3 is CASTLHGRGPSTTHSGANVLTF. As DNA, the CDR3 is TGCGCCAGCACCCTCCACGGCAGGGGACCATCTACTACTCACTCTGGGGCCAACGTCCTGACTTTC.

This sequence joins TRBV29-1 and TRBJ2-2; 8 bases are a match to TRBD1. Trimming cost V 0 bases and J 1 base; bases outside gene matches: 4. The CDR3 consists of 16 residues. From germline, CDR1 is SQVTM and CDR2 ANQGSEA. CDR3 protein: CSVEDLGQGNTGELFF. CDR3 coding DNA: TGCAGCGTTGAAGATCTTGGACAGGGGAACACCGGGGAGCTGTTTTTT.

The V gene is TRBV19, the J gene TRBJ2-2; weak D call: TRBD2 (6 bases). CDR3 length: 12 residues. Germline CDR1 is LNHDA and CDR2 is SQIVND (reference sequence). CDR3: CAARGGTGELFF. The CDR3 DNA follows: TGTGCAGCGCGGGGCGGCACCGGGGAGCTGTTTTTT. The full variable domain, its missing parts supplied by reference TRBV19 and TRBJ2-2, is DGGITQSPKYLFRKEGQNVTLSCEQNLNHDAMYWYRQDPGQGLRLIYYSQIVNDFQKGDIAEGYSVSREKKESFPLTVTSAQKNPTAFYLCAARGGTGELFFGEGSRLTVL.

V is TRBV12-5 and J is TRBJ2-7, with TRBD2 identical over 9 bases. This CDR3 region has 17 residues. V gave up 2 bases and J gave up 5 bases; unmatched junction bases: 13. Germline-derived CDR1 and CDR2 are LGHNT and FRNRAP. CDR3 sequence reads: CASGLRGGGLAIDEQYF. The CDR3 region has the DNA TGTGCTAGTGGTTTGAGGGGGGGTGGACTAGCGATCGACGAGCAGTACTTC. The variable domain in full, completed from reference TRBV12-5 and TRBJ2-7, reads DARVTQTPRHKVTEMGQEVTMRCQPILGHNTVFWYRQTMMQGLELLAYFRNRAPLDDSGMPKDRFSAEMPDATLATLKIQPSEPRDSAVYFCASGLRGGGLAIDEQYFGPGTRLTVT.

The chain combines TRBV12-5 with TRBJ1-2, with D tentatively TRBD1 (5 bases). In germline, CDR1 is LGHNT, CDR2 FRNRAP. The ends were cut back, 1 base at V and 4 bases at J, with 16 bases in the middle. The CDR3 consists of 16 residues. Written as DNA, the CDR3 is TGTGCTAGTGGTTTGGATGGGGGGGTTATCGGCTATGGCTACACCTTC. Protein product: CASGLDGGVIGYGYTF.

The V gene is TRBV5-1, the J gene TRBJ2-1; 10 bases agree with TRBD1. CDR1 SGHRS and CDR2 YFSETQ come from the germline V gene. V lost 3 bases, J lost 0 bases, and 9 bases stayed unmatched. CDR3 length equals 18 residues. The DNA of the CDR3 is TGCGCCAGCAGCTCATCCCCGGGACAGGGGAGCTCCTACAATGAGCAGTTCTTC. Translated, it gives CASSSSPGQGSSYNEQFF. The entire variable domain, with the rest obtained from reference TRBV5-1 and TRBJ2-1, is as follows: KAGVTQTPRYLIKTRGQQVTLSCSPISGHRSVSWYQQTPGQGLQFLFEYFSETQRNKGNFPGRFSGRQFSNSRSEMNVSTLELGDSALYLCASSSSPGQGSSYNEQFFGPGTRLTVL.

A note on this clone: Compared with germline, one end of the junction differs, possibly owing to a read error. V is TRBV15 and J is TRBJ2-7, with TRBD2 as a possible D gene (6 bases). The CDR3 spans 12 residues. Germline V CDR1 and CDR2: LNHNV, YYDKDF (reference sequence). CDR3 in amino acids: CATSSLLGTVSF. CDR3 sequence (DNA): TGTGCCACCAGCTCGCTGCTCGGGACTGTTTCTTTC.

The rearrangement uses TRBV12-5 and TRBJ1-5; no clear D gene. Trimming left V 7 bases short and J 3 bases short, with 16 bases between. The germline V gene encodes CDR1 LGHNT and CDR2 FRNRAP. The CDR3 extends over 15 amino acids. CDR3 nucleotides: TGTGCTAGTGCCATTGAAGCGGGGTCCAATCAGCCCCAGCATTTT. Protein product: CASAIEAGSNQPQHF.

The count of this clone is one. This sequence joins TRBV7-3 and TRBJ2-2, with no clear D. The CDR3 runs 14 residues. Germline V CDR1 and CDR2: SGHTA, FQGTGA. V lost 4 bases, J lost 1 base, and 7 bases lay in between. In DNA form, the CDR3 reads TGTGCCAGCAGCTATACAGAGAACACCGGGGAGCTGTTTTTT. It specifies CASSYTENTGELFF.

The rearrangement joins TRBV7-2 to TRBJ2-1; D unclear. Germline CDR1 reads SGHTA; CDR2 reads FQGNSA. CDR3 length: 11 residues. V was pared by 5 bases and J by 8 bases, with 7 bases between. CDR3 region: CASSPDYEQFF. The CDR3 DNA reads TGTGCCAGCAGCCCCGACTATGAGCAGTTCTTC.

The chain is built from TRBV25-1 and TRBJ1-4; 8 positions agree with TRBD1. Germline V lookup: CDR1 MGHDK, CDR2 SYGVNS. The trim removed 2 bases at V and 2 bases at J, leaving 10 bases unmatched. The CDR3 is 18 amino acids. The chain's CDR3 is CASSERPQGARTNEKLFF. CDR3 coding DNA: TGTGCCAGCAGTGAAAGGCCCCAGGGGGCTCGGACTAATGAAAAACTGTTTTTT.

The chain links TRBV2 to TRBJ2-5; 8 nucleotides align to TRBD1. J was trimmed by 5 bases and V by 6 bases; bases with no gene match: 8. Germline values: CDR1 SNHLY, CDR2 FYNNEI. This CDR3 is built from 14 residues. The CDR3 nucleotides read TGTGCCAGCAGGGGTGGACAGGGTATGGAGACCCAGTACTTC. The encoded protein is CASRGGQGMETQYF.

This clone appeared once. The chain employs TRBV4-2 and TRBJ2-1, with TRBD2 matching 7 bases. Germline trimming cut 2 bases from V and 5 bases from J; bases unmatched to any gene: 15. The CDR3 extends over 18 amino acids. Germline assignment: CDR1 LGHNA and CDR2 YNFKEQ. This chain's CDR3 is CASSQQTPSSGDNNEQFF. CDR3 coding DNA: TGTGCCAGCAGCCAACAGACCCCCTCCAGCGGGGATAACAATGAGCAGTTCTTC.

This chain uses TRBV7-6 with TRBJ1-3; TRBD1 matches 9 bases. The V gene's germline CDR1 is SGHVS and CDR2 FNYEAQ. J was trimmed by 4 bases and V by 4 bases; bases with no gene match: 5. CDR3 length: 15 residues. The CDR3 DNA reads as TGTGCCAGCAGCTCCCAACAGGGGGCGGGAAACACCATATATTTT. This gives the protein CASSSQQGAGNTIYF.

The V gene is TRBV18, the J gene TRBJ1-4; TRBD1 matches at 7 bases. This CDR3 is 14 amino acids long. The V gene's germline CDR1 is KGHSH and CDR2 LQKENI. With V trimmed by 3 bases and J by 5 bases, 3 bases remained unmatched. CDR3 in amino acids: CASSPGTANEKLFF. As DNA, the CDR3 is TGTGCCAGCTCACCGGGGACAGCAAATGAAAAACTGTTTTTT. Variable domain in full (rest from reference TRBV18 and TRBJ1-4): NAGVMQNPRHLVRRRGQEARLRCSPMKGHSHVYWYRQLPEEGLKFMVYLQKENIIDESGMPKERFSAEFPKEGPSILRIQQVVRGDSAAYFCASSPGTANEKLFFGSGTQLSVL.

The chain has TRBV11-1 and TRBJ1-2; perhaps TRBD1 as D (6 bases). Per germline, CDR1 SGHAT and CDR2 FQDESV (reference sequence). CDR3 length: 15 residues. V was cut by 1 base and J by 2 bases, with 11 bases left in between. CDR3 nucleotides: TGTGCCAGCAGCTTAGGAGGGGGTTGGAACTATGGCTACACCTTC. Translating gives CASSLGGGWNYGYTF. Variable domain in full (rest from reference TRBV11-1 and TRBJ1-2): EAEVAQSPRYKITEKSQAVAFWCDPISGHATLYWYRQILGQGPELLVQFQDESVVDDSQLPKDRFSAERLKGVDSTLKIQPAELGDSAMYLCASSLGGGWNYGYTFGSGTRLTVV.

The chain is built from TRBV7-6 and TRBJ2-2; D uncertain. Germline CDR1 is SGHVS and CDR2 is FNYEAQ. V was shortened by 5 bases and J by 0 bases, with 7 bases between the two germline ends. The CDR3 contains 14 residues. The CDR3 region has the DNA TGTGCCAGCAGCCTCGACACGAACACCGGGGAGCTGTTTTTT. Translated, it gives CASSLDTNTGELFF. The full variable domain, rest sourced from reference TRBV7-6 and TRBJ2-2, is GAGVSQSPRYKVTKRGQDVALRCDPISGHVSLYWYRQALGQGPEFLTYFNYEAQQDKSGLPNDRFSAERPEGSISTLTIQRTEQRDSAMYRCASSLDTNTGELFFGEGSRLTVL.

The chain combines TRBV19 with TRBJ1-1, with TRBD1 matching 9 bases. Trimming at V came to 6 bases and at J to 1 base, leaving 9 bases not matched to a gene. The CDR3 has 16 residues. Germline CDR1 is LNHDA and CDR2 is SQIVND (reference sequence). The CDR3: CASRPRTGAGNTEAFF. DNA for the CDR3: TGTGCCAGTAGGCCGCGGACAGGGGCTGGGAACACTGAAGCTTTCTTT.

CDR3 in DNA: TGTGCCAGCAGCATAGGACAGTCGGAGACCCAGTACTTC. Protein sequence: CASSIGQSETQYF. The chain is built from TRBV11-3 and TRBJ2-5, with D tentatively TRBD1 (6 bases). With 5 bases removed from V and 5 bases from J, the gap between germline ends came to 12 bases. Germline V lookup: CDR1 SGHNT, CDR2 YENEEA. There are 13 residues in the CDR3.

CDR3 DNA: TGCGCCAGCAGTTCAGGGAACACTGAAGCTTTCTTT. Translating it yields CASSSGNTEAFF. This rearrangement joins TRBV10-2 to TRBJ1-1; no clear D gene. The CDR3 sequence is 12 residues long. Trimming left V 5 bases short and J 1 base short, with 5 bases between. Germline V CDR1 and CDR2: WSHSY, SAAADI.

The CDR3 region has the DNA TGTGCCAGCAGGTTGGGAGGAAATCAGCCCCAGCATTTT. Translation gives CASRLGGNQPQHF. V and J are TRBV2 and TRBJ1-5; D uncertain. Between the trimmed V and J ends, which lost 6 bases and 4 bases, there was a span of 10 bases. This CDR3 contains 13 residues. Germline V CDR1 and CDR2: SNHLY, FYNNEI.

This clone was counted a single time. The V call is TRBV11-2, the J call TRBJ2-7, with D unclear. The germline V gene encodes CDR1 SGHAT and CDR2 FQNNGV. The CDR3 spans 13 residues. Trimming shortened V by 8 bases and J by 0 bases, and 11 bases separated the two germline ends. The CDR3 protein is CASRVSSSYEQYF. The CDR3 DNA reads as TGTGCCAGCCGGGTTAGCAGCTCCTACGAGCAGTACTTC. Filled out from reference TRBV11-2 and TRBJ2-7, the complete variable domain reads EAGVAQSPRYKIIEKRQSVAFWCNPISGHATLYWYQQILGQGPKLLIQFQNNGVVDDSQLPKDRFSAERLKGVDSTLKIQPAKLEDSAVYLCASRVSSSYEQYFGPGTRLTVT.

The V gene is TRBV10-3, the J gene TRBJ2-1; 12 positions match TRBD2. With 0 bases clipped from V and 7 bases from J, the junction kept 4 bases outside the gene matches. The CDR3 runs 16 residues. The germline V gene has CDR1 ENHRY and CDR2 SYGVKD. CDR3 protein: CAISESSSGGANEQFF. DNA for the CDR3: TGTGCCATCAGTGAGTCGTCTAGCGGGGGGGCTAATGAGCAGTTCTTC.

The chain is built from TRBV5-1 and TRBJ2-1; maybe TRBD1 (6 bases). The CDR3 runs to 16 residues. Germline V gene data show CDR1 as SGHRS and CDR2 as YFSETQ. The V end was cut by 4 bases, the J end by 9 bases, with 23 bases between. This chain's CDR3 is CASSLRPGPLGAEQFF. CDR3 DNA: TGCGCCAGCAGCCTTCGACCGGGACCCCTGGGGGCTGAGCAGTTCTTC.